This T cell receptor (beta chain) came from a study of technical replicates of blood from several donors (dated by TCRdb to the late 2010s). Reading from cysteine to phenylalanine, the CDR3 counts 15 amino acids. The read is trimmed to its CDR3 DNA, 45 bases read in frame from base 1. V lost 0 bases and J lost 0 bases, and the count of bases not matched to a germline gene is 0. CDR1 and CDR2 are drawn from the germline V gene: SGHRS, YFSETQ. Concerning this clone itself: What antigen it recognizes has not been identified. Base qualities are not recorded, but no much larger clone differs from it by a single base.

The library was produced with the immunoSEQ multiplex PCR assay. In its TCRdb copy, this immuneACCESS table keeps in-frame sequences only and misses some clones. Where compared with another copy, unresolved V genes explain less than half of these, and the others have no known cause. Across this sample there are more than 55,000 clones, with roughly nine tenths seen only once. Of the sample, under 0.5% is held by the ten largest clones. This chain is built from TRBV5-1 and TRBJ2-1; 7 nucleotides in the junction match TRBD2. The sequenced sample consisted of T cells isolated from PBMCs. This TCR derives from a human donor in good health. CDR3 reads: CASSLGGSSYNEQFF. The nucleotides read TGCGCCAGCAGCTTGGGCGGGAGCTCCTACAATGAGCAGTTCTTC.